What follows is one T cell receptor (beta chain) and its context. The data stem from a study of T cell changes during pregnancy in multiple sclerosis. The CDR3 loop spans 18 amino acids. CDR1 MNHEY and CDR2 SMNVEV come from the germline V gene (reference sequence). The J segment lost 3 bases and the V segment lost 5 bases, leaving 11 bases of the junction unmatched. Clones were sequenced by immunoSEQ multiplex PCR, and TCRdb holds only the in-frame ones, with some missing. The sample lists 55,000 to 75,000 clones; roughly 89% were seen once. The chain recombines TRBV27 with TRBJ2-4, with 12 bases fitting TRBD2. This sample comprised peripheral blood, obtained in the third trimester of pregnancy. The sequence came from a female donor in good health, enrolled as a control in a pregnancy study. The CDR3 is CASSPSLGLAGFKNIQYF. As DNA, the CDR3 is TGTGCCAGCAGTCCCTCTCTCGGACTAGCGGGATTCAAAAACATTCAGTACTTC.